What follows are 19 T cell receptor beta chains derived from one specimen sequenced in a study of CD8 T cells in Susac syndrome. cDNA came from about 0.5 to 1 ug RNA primed by random hexamers. TCRdb analysed the immunoSEQ multiplex PCR reads with MiXCR anew, one entry per CDR3 protein. The sample includes approximately 57,000 distinct CDR3 sequences, approximately 95% of them seen just once. Sequencing was carried out using CD8+ T cells from PBMCs. These receptor sequences come from a human donor with Susac syndrome.

The chain links TRBV7-9 to TRBJ1-1, with 9 bases identical to TRBD1. Unmatched junction bases numbered 11, after V lost 5 bases and J lost 4 bases. Germline values: CDR1 SEHNR, CDR2 FQNEAQ (reference sequence). This CDR3 has 16 residues. The CDR3 region is CASSPVQGALITEAFF. CDR3 coding DNA: TGTGCCAGCAGCCCGGTACAGGGGGCGCTCATCACTGAAGCTTTCTTT.

The chain couples TRBV5-1 to TRBJ1-1; D gene unclear. The CDR3 covers 14 residues. Germline lookup yields CDR1 SGHRS and CDR2 YFSETQ. V was trimmed by 1 base and J by 4 bases, leaving 11 bases between them. CDR3 sequence (DNA): TGCGCCAGCAGCTTGAGTACAGCCACCACTGAAGCTTTCTTT. Its translation: CASSLSTATTEAFF.

The V call is TRBV11-2, the J call TRBJ1-2; no reliable D call. The V end lost 3 bases, the J end lost 7 bases, and 6 bases lay between the germline ends. Germline V gene sequence: CDR1 SGHAT, CDR2 FQNNGV. This CDR3 is 11 amino acids long. In DNA, the CDR3 is TGTGCCAGCAGCTTCCGTGGTGGCTACACCTTC. Its protein product is CASSFRGGYTF.

The chain couples TRBV30 to TRBJ2-2; the match to TRBD1 covers 7 bases. The CDR3 has 15 amino acids. Germline loops: CDR1 GTSNPN, CDR2 SVGIG (reference sequence). With 7 bases clipped from V and 4 bases from J, the junction kept 12 bases outside the gene matches. The CDR3 here is CASNPDRVVTGELFF. The DNA of the CDR3 is TGTGCCTCCAACCCCGACAGGGTGGTCACCGGGGAGCTGTTTTTT.

The J gene is TRBJ1-3, the V gene TRBV29-1, with 8 bases aligning to TRBD1. This CDR3 has 13 amino acids. Per the germline V gene, CDR1 is SQVTM and CDR2 is ANQGSEA. The ends lost 4 bases at V and 4 bases at J; junction bases unmatched: 3. The CDR3 spells CSVGTGSGNTIYF. CDR3 DNA: TGCAGCGTTGGGACAGGGAGCGGAAACACCATATATTTT.

The chain joins TRBV2 to TRBJ1-2; D is unclear. Deletions cut 2 bases from V and 2 bases from J, with 12 bases between. CDR1 SNHLY and CDR2 FYNNEI come from the germline V gene. CDR3 length: 15 amino acids. CDR3 in DNA: TGTGCCAGCAGTGAATTGGCTGTCCCCAACTATGGCTACACCTTC. Translation gives CASSELAVPNYGYTF.

The V call is TRBV2, the J call TRBJ1-5; no clear D gene. The length of the CDR3 is 19 residues. Trimming left V 4 bases short and J 5 bases short, with 27 bases between. Germline CDR1 and CDR2: SNHLY and FYNNEI. CDR3 loop: CASSGLLRPATGSYQPQHF. The DNA for the CDR3 is TGTGCCAGCAGTGGCCTTCTTAGACCGGCAACGGGATCTTATCAGCCCCAGCATTTT. Filled out from reference TRBV2 and TRBJ1-5, the complete variable domain reads EPEVTQTPSHQVTQMGQEVILRCVPISNHLYFYWYRQILGQKVEFLVSFYNNEISEKSEIFDDQFSVERPDGSNFTLKIRSTKLEDSAMYFCASSGLLRPATGSYQPQHFGDGTRLSIL.

V and J are TRBV5-4 and TRBJ2-6; 8 bases fit TRBD1. The ends lost 6 bases at V and 2 bases at J; junction bases unmatched: 7. The CDR3 sequence is 16 residues long. Germline values: CDR1 SGHNT, CDR2 YYREEE (reference sequence). DNA of the CDR3: TGTGCCAGCACCTCGCGACAGGGGACTGGGGCCAACGTCCTGACTTTC. This codes for CASTSRQGTGANVLTF.

The V gene is TRBV7-9, the J gene TRBJ2-3; TRBD1 is a possible D gene (5 bases). This CDR3 has 13 amino acids. CDR1 is SEHNR and CDR2 is FQNEAQ in the germline V gene (reference sequence). The V end lost 6 bases, the J end lost 2 bases, and 9 bases lay between the germline ends. The CDR3 DNA follows: TGTGCCAGCAGACTGGGGCTCACAGATACGCAGTATTTT. Translating gives CASRLGLTDTQYF.

As DNA, the CDR3 is TGTGCCAGCAGCTTGCGGACTAACCAGAACACTGAAGCTTTCTTT. It is translated as CASSLRTNQNTEAFF. The chain employs TRBV7-9 and TRBJ1-1; D not resolved. The CDR3 covers 15 residues. The V gene lost 3 bases and the J gene lost 1 base, with 12 bases spanning the gap. From germline, CDR1 is SEHNR and CDR2 FQNEAQ (reference sequence).

The chain uses TRBV20-1 and TRBJ2-1; 7 nucleotides agree with TRBD1. There are 16 residues in the CDR3. V was pared by 0 bases and J by 2 bases, with 7 bases of the junction left unmatched. The germline CDR1 and CDR2 sequences are DFQATT and SNEGSKA (reference sequence). CDR3: CSARDDPGQPYNEQFF. Written as DNA, the CDR3 is TGCAGTGCTAGAGACGATCCGGGACAGCCCTACAATGAGCAGTTCTTC.

The CDR3 spells CASSVGNHNSPLHF. The DNA of the CDR3 is TGTGCCAGTAGTGTTGGGAACCACAATTCACCCCTCCACTTT. V gene TRBV19 combines with J gene TRBJ1-6; the D is unclear. Trimming left V 5 bases short and J 7 bases short, with 12 bases between. Germline V lookup: CDR1 LNHDA, CDR2 SQIVND (reference sequence). The CDR3 is made up of 14 amino acids.

This chain uses TRBV15 with TRBJ2-7; TRBD1 matches 7 bases. Trimming cost V 3 bases and J 1 base; bases outside gene matches: 6. Germline values: CDR1 LNHNV, CDR2 YYDKDF (reference sequence). The CDR3 loop spans 15 amino acids. For the CDR3, the DNA is TGTGCCACCAGCAGTAGGGACAGTCCTTCCTACGAGCAGTACTTC. It codes for CATSSRDSPSYEQYF.

The chain recombines TRBV27 with TRBJ1-4; D remains ambiguous. The CDR3 consists of 15 residues. Trimming removed 3 bases from V and 6 bases from J, with 14 bases in between. Germline CDR1 reads MNHEY; CDR2 reads SMNVEV (reference sequence). The CDR3 bases are TGTGCCAGCAGTTTTATCAGGCAGGCGGATGAAAAACTGTTTTTT. This sequence encodes CASSFIRQADEKLFF.

This clonotype was seen a single time. The chain couples TRBV27 to TRBJ2-6; D remains unclear. CDR3 length: 18 residues. Germline CDR1 reads MNHEY; CDR2 reads SMNVEV (reference sequence). V lost 3 bases, J lost 0 bases, and 15 bases lay in between. The CDR3 nucleotides are TGTGCCAGCAGTTTCTCCCCCATGACGGTCTCTGGGGCCAACGTCCTGACTTTC. Encoded protein: CASSFSPMTVSGANVLTF.

V is TRBV4-1 and J is TRBJ1-5; no definite D call. CDR3 size: 13 residues. V lost 1 base and J 9 bases, leaving 10 bases between the germline ends. CDR1 is MGHRA, CDR2 YSYEKL, per germline. The CDR3 spells CASSQADGRPQHF. CDR3 nucleotides: TGCGCCAGCAGCCAAGCGGACGGTCGGCCCCAGCATTTT.

This rearrangement joins TRBV4-1 to TRBJ2-1; no definite D call. Germline V lookup: CDR1 MGHRA, CDR2 YSYEKL. Trimming removed 1 base from V and 6 bases from J, with 7 bases in between. The CDR3 covers 13 residues. The CDR3 loop reads CASSQGTPNEQFF. The CDR3 DNA reads TGCGCCAGCAGCCAAGGCACTCCCAATGAGCAGTTCTTC.

The chain uses TRBV12-3 or TRBV12-4 and TRBJ1-2; D is undetermined. V dropped 3 bases and J dropped 4 bases, with 15 bases sitting between them. The CDR3 sequence is 15 residues long. The CDR3 here is CASSFGLGRTYGYTF. As DNA, the CDR3 is TGTGCCAGCAGTTTTGGTCTCGGCAGAACCTATGGCTACACCTTC.

The sample holds one count of this clonotype. The chain has TRBV5-1 and TRBJ1-1, with 9 bases lining up with TRBD1. This CDR3 is 15 amino acids long. Germline CDR1 and CDR2: SGHRS and YFSETQ. The V segment lost 4 bases and the J segment 4 bases; nucleotides outside the gene matches: 8. The CDR3 region has the DNA TGCGCCAGCAGCGTACCGGGACAGGGAGGCACTGAAGCTTTCTTT. This sequence encodes CASSVPGQGGTEAFF.